The 21 T cell receptor beta chains below were found in one sample sequenced in a study of Graves' ophthalmopathy and Graves' hyperthyroidism. Investigators amplified TCR beta CDR3 regions from RNA transcripts. First-round RT-PCR with HTBI primers preceded a second-round multiplex PCR. TCRdb called the multiplex PCR reads again in MiXCR, with one record for every CDR3 protein. This sample yields fewer than 650,000 distinct CDR3 sequences, of which about a fifth are seen a single time; around 6.9% belongs to the top ten. Sequenced: peripheral blood. The receptors here all came from a woman younger than 30 with stable Graves' hyperthyroidism. Some clones in this sample may be carry-over from other donors' samples.

V and J are TRBV12-3 or TRBV12-4 and TRBJ2-5; 7 bases align to TRBD2. CDR3 length: 14 amino acids. The V and J ends lost 6 bases and 5 bases, in that order; junction bases with no gene match: 9. CDR3 sequence reads: CASRIAGLEETQYF. DNA for the CDR3: TGTGCCAGCAGAATAGCGGGTTTGGAGGAGACCCAGTACTTC.

The table lists this clonotype with many counts. The chain has TRBV20-1 and TRBJ1-5; 8 nucleotides match TRBD1. V shed 4 bases and J 3 bases; nucleotides not matched to a gene: 11. The germline V gene has CDR1 DFQATT and CDR2 SNEGSKA (reference sequence). This CDR3 has 16 amino acids. The DNA of the CDR3 is TGCAGTGCTAAGTCTCCGGCGGACAGGGACAATCAGCCCCAGCATTTT. It translates to CSAKSPADRDNQPQHF.

The V gene is TRBV2, the J gene TRBJ2-2; a possible D gene is TRBD2 (6 bases). CDR3 length: 14 residues. V was cut by 10 bases and J by 2 bases, with 14 bases left in between. CDR1 and CDR2 (germline): SNHLY, FYNNEI. The CDR3 DNA is TGTGCCACCACCCGGGACTTCAACACCGGGGAGCTGTTTTTT. Residues: CATTRDFNTGELFF.

A note on this clonotype: Being one base from a much bigger clone, this may be a read error. This chain uses TRBV29-1 with TRBJ1-2, with 7 bases identical to TRBD1. CDR1 and CDR2 from the germline V gene are SQVTM and ANQGSEA. The length of the CDR3 is 13 residues. CDR3 DNA sequence: TGCAGCGTTGAAGGGAGGGACAGAGCAAGTTACGCCTTC. It encodes CSVEGRDRASYAF.

This clonotype was observed many times. V and J are TRBV29-1 and TRBJ1-2, with TRBD1 matching over 8 bases. The CDR3 has 15 amino acids. The germline CDR1 and CDR2 sequences are SQVTM and ANQGSEA. V shed 1 base and J 5 bases; nucleotides not matched to a gene: 9. The CDR3 here is CSVEGGQGARYGYTF. CDR3 coding DNA: TGCAGCGTTGAAGGGGGGCAGGGGGCTCGATATGGCTACACCTTC.

The rearrangement uses TRBV12-3 or TRBV12-4 and TRBJ2-7; possible D gene TRBD1, 5 bases. The CDR3 spans 14 residues. With 3 bases removed from V and 10 bases from J, the gap between germline ends came to 19 bases. The chain's CDR3 is CASSFGIGAFDQYF. The CDR3 DNA reads TGTGCCAGCAGTTTTGGGATAGGGGCCTTCGATCAGTACTTC.

The V and J genes are TRBV29-1 and TRBJ1-1; unclear D gene. This CDR3 is 15 amino acids long. The V end lost 1 base, the J end lost 0 bases, and 12 bases lay between the germline ends. Germline values: CDR1 SQVTM, CDR2 ANQGSEA. DNA of the CDR3: TGCAGCGTTGAAGGCTTGACGGGGATGAACACTGAAGCTTTCTTT. It translates to CSVEGLTGMNTEAFF.

In its sample, this clonotype was seen many times. The chain joins TRBV6-5 to TRBJ1-1, with D uncertain. Germline assignment: CDR1 MNHEY and CDR2 SVGAGI. This CDR3 has 11 residues. V shed 4 bases and J shed 5 bases, with 5 bases lying between them. DNA of the CDR3: TGTGCCAGCAGTTCACAAACTGAAGCTTTCTTT. This gives the protein CASSSQTEAFF.

In its sample, this clonotype was seen many times. The gene calls are TRBV20-1 and TRBJ2-7; D remains unclear. CDR1 is DFQATT, CDR2 SNEGSKA, per germline (reference sequence). Trimming stripped 7 bases from V and 4 bases from J, with 20 bases between. CDR3 length equals 14 residues. This chain's CDR3 is CSGSLVQISYEQYF. CDR3 in DNA: TGCAGTGGGTCCCTAGTACAAATATCATACGAGCAGTACTTC.

There are many counts of this clonotype. CDR3 nucleotide sequence: TGTGCCAGCAGCGTCACGGGACCACCTGGAGGAAACACCATATATTTT. Protein: CASSVTGPPGGNTIYF. V is TRBV14 and J is TRBJ1-3, with D tentatively TRBD1 (5 bases). V lost 5 bases, J lost 4 bases, and 18 bases lay in between. The CDR3 extends over 16 amino acids. Germline CDR1 and CDR2: SGHDN and FVKESK. Looking up the rest from reference TRBV14 and TRBJ1-3 gives the full variable domain: EAGVTQFPSHSVIEKGQTVTLRCDPISGHDNLYWYRRVMGKEIKFLLHFVKESKQDESGMPNNRFLAERTGGTYSTLKVQPAELEDSGVYFCASSVTGPPGGNTIYFGEGSWLTVV.

The chain carries TRBV5-1 and TRBJ2-2; 9 positions agree with TRBD1. Germline V gene data show CDR1 as SGHRS and CDR2 as YFSETQ. The CDR3 spans 16 residues. The junction had 8 bases not matched to a gene; V was cut back by 4 bases and J by 4 bases. CDR3 amino acids: CASSPAPGQGTGELFF. In DNA form, the CDR3 reads TGCGCCAGCAGCCCCGCTCCGGGACAGGGCACCGGGGAGCTGTTTTTT.

This clonotype was recorded a few times. The J gene is TRBJ1-2, the V gene TRBV2, with a possible D match to TRBD1 (5 bases). Per the germline V gene, CDR1 is SNHLY and CDR2 is FYNNEI. V was trimmed by 4 bases and J by 6 bases, leaving 9 bases between them. The CDR3 is 12 amino acids. The CDR3: CASSASGNGYTF. The CDR3 bases are TGTGCCAGCAGTGCCTCAGGGAATGGCTACACCTTC.

This clonotype was observed many times. The chain recombines TRBV7-3 with TRBJ2-5; 7 bases line up with TRBD2. Germline CDR1 and CDR2: SGHTA and FQGTGA. J was trimmed by 4 bases and V by 4 bases; bases with no gene match: 6. This CDR3 has 14 amino acids. The CDR3 is CASSSGTTGETQYF. The CDR3 DNA reads as TGTGCCAGCAGCTCCGGGACTACAGGAGAGACCCAGTACTTC. Together with reference TRBV7-3 and TRBJ2-5, the CDR3 gives the full variable domain: GAGVSQTPSNKVTEKGKYVELRCDPISGHTALYWYRQSLGQGPEFLIYFQGTGAADDSGLPNDRFFAVRPEGSVSTLKIQRTERGDSAVYLCASSSGTTGETQYFGPGTRLLVL.

This clonotype was observed a single time. The V gene is TRBV29-1, the J gene TRBJ1-2, with D uncertain. Germline V gene lookup returns CDR1 SQVTM and CDR2 ANQGSEA. Trimming stripped 2 bases from V and 6 bases from J, with 13 bases between. CDR3 length: 13 residues. CDR3 DNA sequence: TGCAGCGTTGAATCCAACAGAATTGATGGCTACACCTTC. Its protein product is CSVESNRIDGYTF.

This clonotype has more than one count but fewer than ten. A much larger clone sits a single nucleotide away, making a read error possible. The rearrangement joins TRBV6-1 to TRBJ1-2; D unclear. Between the trimmed V and J ends, which lost 11 bases and 9 bases, there was a span of 13 bases. CDR3 length: 10 residues. Germline assignment: CDR1 MNHNS and CDR2 SASEGT. The CDR3 DNA sequence: TGTGCCTCATCTGACCGGAGCTACACCTTC. This codes for CASSDRSYTF.

The chain combines TRBV28 with TRBJ1-1; maybe TRBD1 (5 bases). The CDR3 is 14 residues long. Trimming took off 8 bases at V and 2 bases at J, with 15 bases between the two ends. In germline, CDR1 is MDHEN, CDR2 SYDVKM. CDR3 loop: CASRPGGRNTEAFF. CDR3 nucleotides: TGTGCCAGCCGTCCGGGGGGGAGAAACACTGAAGCTTTCTTT.

This clonotype came up many times. The chain couples TRBV20-1 to TRBJ2-5; 8 positions match TRBD2. The CDR3 sequence is 14 residues long. V lost 7 bases to trimming and J lost 2 bases; unmatched junction nucleotides: 9. Germline V gene sequence: CDR1 DFQATT, CDR2 SNEGSKA (reference sequence). The CDR3 spells CSGGIAGNQETQYF. The DNA for the CDR3 is TGCAGTGGGGGAATAGCGGGGAATCAAGAGACCCAGTACTTC.

There are many counts of this clonotype. The rearrangement joins TRBV6-1 to TRBJ2-7; TRBD1 matches at 9 bases. Unmatched junction bases numbered 4, after V lost 3 bases and J lost 1 base. This CDR3 has 15 residues. The germline CDR1 and CDR2 sequences are MNHNS and SASEGT. CDR3 nucleotides: TGTGCCAGCAGTGATAACAGGGGGCGATCCTACGAGCAGTACTTC. Protein product: CASSDNRGRSYEQYF.

This clonotype has ten or more counts. The chain couples TRBV2 to TRBJ1-1; possibly TRBD1 for D (6 bases). Germline V gives CDR1 SNHLY, CDR2 FYNNEI. This CDR3 spans 13 amino acids. Deletions cut 6 bases from V and 1 base from J, with 9 bases between. The CDR3 DNA is TGTGCCAGCAGGGCAGGGGCGAACACTGAAGCTTTCTTT. Translation: CASRAGANTEAFF. Supplemented by reference TRBV2 and TRBJ1-1, the full variable domain reads EPEVTQTPSHQVTQMGQEVILRCVPISNHLYFYWYRQILGQKVEFLVSFYNNEISEKSEIFDDQFSVERPDGSNFTLKIRSTKLEDSAMYFCASRAGANTEAFFGQGTRLTVV.

In its sample, this clonotype was seen a few times. The gene calls are TRBV27 and TRBJ1-1, with a possible D match to TRBD1 (5 bases). CDR1 and CDR2 (germline): MNHEY, SMNVEV (reference sequence). The CDR3 covers 14 residues. V lost 9 bases and J lost 2, with 16 bases in between. CDR3: CASSKGYPNTEAFF. The DNA of the CDR3 is TGTGCCAGTTCGAAGGGGTACCCTAACACTGAAGCTTTCTTT.

V and J are TRBV28 and TRBJ2-5; tentatively, D is TRBD2 (5 bases). V lost 10 bases, J lost 5 bases, and 14 bases lay in between. This CDR3 spans 12 amino acids. Per the germline V gene, CDR1 is MDHEN and CDR2 is SYDVKM. CDR3 loop: CAILLRGETQYF. In nucleotides, the CDR3 is TGTGCCATCCTATTACGGGGTGAGACCCAGTACTTC.